The clone carrying this T cell receptor beta chain was counted a few times. Its target is not known. V lost 0 bases and J 1 base, leaving 24 bases between the germline ends. The germline V gene has CDR1 MNHEY and CDR2 SVGEGT. The CDR3 has 20 residues. The sample belongs to a study of response to subunit inactivated influenza vaccine. Notes on the study in general: The authors proposed limited new T cell recruitment per seasonal influenza vaccination.

TCRdb re-derived calls from the RT-PCR reads in MiXCR, one entry per CDR3 protein. The sample records hundreds of thousands of distinct CDR3 sequences, roughly 20% being singletons. This TCR derives from a man between 45 and 60 years old who received an inactivated influenza vaccine. V usage is TRBV6-2 or TRBV6-3 and J usage is TRBJ1-2; D is ambiguous. The sample in question was PBMCs from blood, obtained around 5 days after vaccination. In DNA form, the CDR3 reads TGTGCCAGCAGTTACTCGACGTTGAGGGATAGGAGCCGTGGTAACTATGGCTACACCTTC. Its translation is CASSYSTLRDRSRGNYGYTF.